The entry below describes one TCR beta chain. The data were taken from a study of blood T cell repertoires in COVID-19. Across the whole study: The samples span acute and convalescent COVID-19 from the United States, Italy and Spain.

The CDR3 runs to 16 residues. Germline CDR1 reads SGDLS; CDR2 reads YYNGEE. V was clipped by 6 bases and J by 4 bases; unmatched bases: 6. Enrollment of patients from Seattle took place during active infection, with longitudinal follow-up. TCRdb keeps only in-frame clones here, not all; method: immunoSEQ multiplex PCR. The sample yields about 370,000 clones, more than 80% seen once. The receptor was isolated from a woman younger than 45 with COVID-19, enrolled during active disease. The V call is TRBV9, the J call TRBJ2-1, with 14 bases fitting TRBD2. The sample was peripheral blood. Here the CDR3 reads CASTRTSGGRYNEQFF. The CDR3 DNA follows: TGTGCCAGCACCCGGACTAGCGGGGGGCGATACAATGAGCAGTTCTTC.